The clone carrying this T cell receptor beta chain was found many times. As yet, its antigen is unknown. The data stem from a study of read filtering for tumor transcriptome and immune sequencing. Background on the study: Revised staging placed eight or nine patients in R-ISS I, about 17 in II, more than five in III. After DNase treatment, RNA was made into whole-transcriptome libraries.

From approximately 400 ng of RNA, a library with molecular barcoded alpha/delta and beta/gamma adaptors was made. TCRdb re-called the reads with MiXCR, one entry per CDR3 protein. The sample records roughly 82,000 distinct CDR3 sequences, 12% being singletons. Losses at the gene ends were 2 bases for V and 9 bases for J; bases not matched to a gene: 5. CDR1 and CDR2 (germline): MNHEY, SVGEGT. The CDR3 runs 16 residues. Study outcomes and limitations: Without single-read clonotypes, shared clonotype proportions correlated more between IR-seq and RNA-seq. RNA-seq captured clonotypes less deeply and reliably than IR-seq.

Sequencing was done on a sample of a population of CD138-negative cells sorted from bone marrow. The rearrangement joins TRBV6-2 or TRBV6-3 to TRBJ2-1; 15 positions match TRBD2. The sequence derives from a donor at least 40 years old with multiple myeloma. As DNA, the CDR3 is TGTGCCAGCAGTTACCTAGGACTAGCGGGAGGGGGTGAGCAGTTCTTC. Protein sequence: CASSYLGLAGGGEQFF.